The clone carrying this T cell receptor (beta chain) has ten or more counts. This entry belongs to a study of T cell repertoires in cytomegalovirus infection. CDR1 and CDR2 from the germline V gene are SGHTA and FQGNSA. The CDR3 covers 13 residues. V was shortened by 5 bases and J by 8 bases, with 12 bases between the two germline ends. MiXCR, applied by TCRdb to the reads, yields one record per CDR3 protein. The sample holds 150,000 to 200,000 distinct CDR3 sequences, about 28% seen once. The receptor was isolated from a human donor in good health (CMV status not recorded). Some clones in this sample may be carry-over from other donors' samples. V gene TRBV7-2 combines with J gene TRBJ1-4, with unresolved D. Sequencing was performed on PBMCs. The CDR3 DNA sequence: TGTGCCAGCAGCCAATCTCAGGACGAAAAACTGTTTTTT. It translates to CASSQSQDEKLFF.